Listed below are T cell receptor beta chains from one sample, sequenced in a study of T cell responses to AZD1222 COVID-19 vaccine. The table came from immunoSEQ multiplex PCR; TCRdb's copy has only in-frame clones and leaves some out. The repertoire has more than 150,000 clones, just under 90% of them found once; the top ten carry roughly 6.5%. The sequencing used peripheral blood, collected on day 0 of AZD1222 vaccination. The source of these receptors is an adult in good health. CDR3s include the opening cysteine and the closing phenylalanine or tryptophan. D genes are given only for firm matches. Not all rows give a size; the values are once, few, many and, for expanded clones, a class.

TRBD2,NA,TRBV7-2,TRBJ2-1,CASSFSGGGAYNEQFF,TGTGCCAGCAGCTTTAGTGGCGGGGGAGCCTACAATGAGCAGTTCTTC
TRBD2,NA,TRBV5-1,TRBJ2-5,CASSLDAGVQETQYF,TGCGCCAGCAGCTTGGATGCGGGAGTGCAAGAGACCCAGTACTTC
TRBD2,NA,TRBV9,TRBJ2-1,CASSVGSGGANEQFF,TGTGCCAGCAGCGTAGGGAGCGGGGGGGCCAATGAGCAGTTCTTC
TRBD1,NA,TRBV27,TRBJ2-4,CASSPATGRAKNIQYF,TGTGCCAGCAGTCCCGCGACAGGGAGAGCCAAAAACATTCAGTACTTC
TRBD1,NA,TRBV2,TRBJ1-6,CASKGQGGYNSPLHF,TGTGCCAGCAAAGGACAGGGAGGATATAATTCACCCCTCCACTTT
NA,NA,TRBV27,TRBJ2-3,CASSVGHSTDTQYF,TGTGCCAGCAGTGTCGGACATAGCACAGATACGCAGTATTTT
NA,NA,TRBV3-1/TRBV3-2,TRBJ1-4,CASSQDLGRKLFF,TGTGCCAGCAGCCAAGATCTAGGTCGAAAACTGTTTTTT
TRBD1,NA,TRBV19,TRBJ1-2,CASSIPGQGWYGYTF,TGTGCCAGTAGTATCCCGGGACAGGGCTGGTATGGCTACACCTTC
NA,NA,TRBV5-6,TRBJ2-2,CASSFLDFSNTGELFF,TGTGCCAGCAGCTTTCTGGACTTTTCGAACACCGGGGAGCTGTTTTTT
TRBD1,NA,TRBV3-1/TRBV3-2,TRBJ2-2,CASSQETGVDTGELFF,TGTGCCAGCAGCCAAGAGACAGGGGTGGATACCGGGGAGCTGTTTTTT
NA,once,TRBV6-5,TRBJ2-2,CASSFGLGRTGELFF,TGTGCCAGCAGTTTCGGATTGGGCCGGACCGGGGAGCTGTTTTTT
NA,NA,TRBV28,TRBJ1-5,CASRDVQPQHF,TGTGCCAGCAGGGACGTTCAGCCCCAGCATTTT
NA,NA,TRBV5-1,TRBJ2-7,CASSSDLYSYEQYF,TGCGCCAGCAGCTCAGACCTATACTCCTACGAGCAGTACTTC
TRBD1,NA,TRBV6-5,TRBJ1-3,CASRGTAGNTIYF,TGTGCCAGCCGCGGGACAGCTGGAAACACCATATATTTT
NA,NA,TRBV9,TRBJ1-6,CASSFRDTDNSPLHF,TGTGCCAGCAGCTTTAGGGACACCGATAATTCACCCCTCCACTTT
NA,NA,TRBV20-1,TRBJ2-7,CSASDRLSEQYF,TGCAGTGCTAGTGACAGGTTGAGCGAGCAGTACTTC
NA,NA,TRBV5-1,TRBJ2-2,CASSPTGGWRGTGELFF,TGCGCCAGCAGCCCCACTGGGGGGTGGCGAGGGACCGGGGAGCTGTTTTTT
TRBD1,NA,TRBV3-1/TRBV3-2,TRBJ2-4,CASSQGGGQGANIQYF,TGTGCCAGCAGCCAAGGGGGTGGGCAGGGGGCAAACATTCAGTACTTC
NA,NA,TRBV7-3,TRBJ1-2,CASSRQDGYTF,TGTGCCAGCAGCCGACAGGATGGCTACACCTTC
NA,NA,TRBV24-1,TRBJ1-2,CATSDPTESNYGYTF,TGTGCCACCAGTGACCCGACAGAATCTAACTATGGCTACACCTTC
NA,NA,TRBV28,TRBJ1-2,CASTISGQNYGYTF,TGTGCCAGCACAATTTCGGGCCAGAACTATGGCTACACCTTC
NA,NA,TRBV7-5,TRBJ1-3,CARSLASQDSSGNTIYF,TGTGCCAGAAGCTTAGCTAGTCAGGATAGCTCTGGAAACACCATATATTTT
NA,NA,TRBV19,TRBJ1-6,CASSPLPDRTYNSPLHF,TGTGCCAGTAGTCCCCTCCCGGATAGGACCTATAATTCACCCCTCCACTTT
NA,NA,TRBV19,TRBJ1-2,CASSRGTPNYGYTF,TGTGCCAGTAGTAGAGGGACTCCTAACTATGGCTACACCTTC
TRBD2,NA,TRBV2,TRBJ2-1,CASSSTSGGYNEQFF,TGTGCCAGCAGTTCAACTAGCGGGGGCTACAATGAGCAGTTCTTC
TRBD1,NA,TRBV5-4,TRBJ1-1,CASSLPGQRNTEAFF,TGTGCCAGCAGCTTGCCGGGACAGAGGAACACTGAAGCTTTCTTT
NA,NA,TRBV7-8,TRBJ2-7,CASSQASVSYEQYF,TGTGCCAGCAGCCAGGCTAGCGTATCCTACGAGCAGTACTTC
TRBD1,NA,TRBV7-2,TRBJ1-3,CASSLGTGYLSGNTIYF,TGTGCCAGCAGCTTAGGGACAGGGTATCTCTCGGGAAACACCATATATTTT
TRBD1,NA,TRBV28,TRBJ2-3,CASSHHGQGNTDTQYF,TGTGCCAGCAGTCACCACGGACAGGGGAACACAGATACGCAGTATTTT
NA,few,TRBV18,TRBJ2-7,CASSKDNSGYEQYF,TGTGCCAGCTCTAAAGACAACTCAGGCTACGAGCAGTACTTC
TRBD2,once,TRBV28,TRBJ2-7,CASRSGTTFYEQYF,TGTGCCAGCCGCAGCGGGACTACCTTCTACGAGCAGTACTTC
NA,NA,TRBV4-2,TRBJ1-2,CASSQDDVRAGDNGGYTF,TGTGCCAGCAGCCAAGATGATGTGAGGGCAGGCGACAATGGGGGCTACACCTTC
NA,NA,TRBV19,TRBJ2-1,CASLQGYNEQFF,TGTGCCAGTCTCCAGGGGTACAATGAGCAGTTCTTC
TRBD1,NA,TRBV18,TRBJ2-3,CASSPGTGAFTDTQYF,TGTGCCAGCTCACCCGGGACAGGGGCCTTCACAGATACGCAGTATTTT
TRBD2,NA,TRBV12-5,TRBJ2-2,CASGNPGGGELFF,TGTGCTAGTGGTAACCCGGGAGGCGGGGAGCTGTTTTTT
NA,NA,TRBV29-1,TRBJ2-7,CSCGGGYEQYF,TGCAGCTGCGGAGGGGGATACGAGCAGTACTTC
TRBD1,NA,TRBV6-5,TRBJ1-5,CASNIDRGGTMPQHF,TGTGCCAGCAACATAGACAGGGGAGGTACCATGCCCCAGCATTTT
NA,NA,TRBV19,TRBJ1-5,CASSNPRGDNQPQHF,TGTGCCAGTAGTAATCCGCGAGGGGATAATCAGCCCCAGCATTTT
NA,once,TRBV7-2,TRBJ2-2,CASSLRFSGSTAGELFF,TGTGCCAGCAGCTTAAGGTTTAGTGGGAGTACGGCCGGGGAGCTGTTTTTT
NA,NA,TRBV19,TRBJ1-5,CASSISPGGENSNQPQHF,TGTGCCAGTAGTATCTCCCCCGGAGGGGAAAATAGCAATCAGCCCCAGCATTTT
NA,NA,TRBV19,TRBJ1-1,CASSIWGTTEAFF,TGTGCCAGTAGTATATGGGGGACCACTGAAGCTTTCTTT
NA,once,TRBV5-1,TRBJ2-5,CASSLVTTVPQETQYF,TGCGCCAGCAGCTTGGTGACTACTGTGCCACAAGAGACCCAGTACTTC
TRBD1,NA,TRBV5-1,TRBJ1-2,CASSLDRDGRTF,TGCGCCAGCAGCCTGGACAGGGATGGTCGCACCTTC
TRBD2,NA,TRBV24-1,TRBJ2-3,CATSLGGGNTDTQYF,TGTGCCACCAGCCTTGGGGGGGGGAACACAGATACGCAGTATTTT
TRBD2,NA,TRBV6-6,TRBJ2-7,CASSSGGGGPFSHYF,TGTGCCAGCAGTTCCGGGGGGGGCGGGCCCTTTTCCCACTACTTC
NA,NA,TRBV7-2,TRBJ2-2,CASSLRGFYVGRDTGELFF,TGTGCCAGCAGCTTACGGGGGTTTTATGTCGGCCGCGATACCGGGGAGCTGTTTTTT